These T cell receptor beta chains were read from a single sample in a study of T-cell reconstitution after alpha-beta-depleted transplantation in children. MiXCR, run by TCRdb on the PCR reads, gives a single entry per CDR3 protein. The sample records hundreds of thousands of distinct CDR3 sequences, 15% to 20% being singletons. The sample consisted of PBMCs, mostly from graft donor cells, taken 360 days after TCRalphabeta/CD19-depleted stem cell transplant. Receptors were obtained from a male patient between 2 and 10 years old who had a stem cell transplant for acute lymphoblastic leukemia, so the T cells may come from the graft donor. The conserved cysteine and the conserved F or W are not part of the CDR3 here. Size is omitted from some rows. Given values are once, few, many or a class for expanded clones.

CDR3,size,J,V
ASSSYSGQGHPYEQY,.,TRBJ2-7,TRBV7-9
ASSFLVLLLGNEQF,.,TRBJ2-1,TRBV7-8
ASGAAYTQY,many,TRBJ2-3,TRBV10-2
SATSGLSTDTQY,once,TRBJ2-3,TRBV20-1
ASSTAGHHSGSTDTQY,few,TRBJ2-3,TRBV7-6
ASSTLGFTDTQY,few,TRBJ2-3,TRBV12-3/TRBV12-4
ASSFLTVTQY,few,TRBJ2-3,TRBV5-5
SARDAAYEQY,many,TRBJ2-7,TRBV20-1
ASSFGWGYEQY,few,TRBJ2-7,TRBV28
ASSIALAGSYNEQF,many,TRBJ2-1,TRBV19
SAPLMQRLYNEQF,few,TRBJ2-1,TRBV20-1
ASSQEGQGSYGYT,.,TRBJ1-2,TRBV4-3
ATSADRIFNYGYT,many,TRBJ1-2,TRBV24-1
ASSLYGRSYEQY,.,TRBJ2-7,TRBV27
ASSLVWGNTIY,many,TRBJ1-3,TRBV7-2
ASSLRGTTYEQY,few,TRBJ2-7,TRBV27
ASSLPLVIFREAF,many,TRBJ1-1,TRBV7-9
ASSLVGGKTSGELF,.,TRBJ2-2,TRBV5-1
ASSLNSGIYNEQF,.,TRBJ2-1,TRBV5-6
ASSFATGTSYEQY,few,TRBJ2-7,TRBV27
ASSFLSGSSYNEQF,few,TRBJ2-1,TRBV7-3
ASSWGDRDQETQY,few,TRBJ2-5,TRBV7-9
ASSEGQGVGRNTIY,.,TRBJ1-3,TRBV6-1
ASSQADYGYT,few,TRBJ1-2,TRBV4-2
AISELAGAGELF,few,TRBJ2-2,TRBV10-3
ASSQEKGQGFNEQF,few,TRBJ2-1,TRBV4-2
ASSLTGSWDGNTIY,few,TRBJ1-3,TRBV12-3/TRBV12-4
ASSLDAGGHQPQH,few,TRBJ1-5,TRBV11-2
ASSLPGQDQETQY,few,TRBJ2-5,TRBV7-9
ASSHGWFPDNEQF,few,TRBJ2-1,TRBV4-3
ASSQATSISTDTQY,few,TRBJ2-3,TRBV4-3
ASSSRGRGHEQY,few,TRBJ2-7,TRBV6-5
ASRQTGTIYNEQF,few,TRBJ2-1,TRBV6-1
ASSPAGEGDTQY,few,TRBJ2-3,TRBV6-2/TRBV6-3
ASSQVGEGTYEQY,few,TRBJ2-7,TRBV4-2
SASPTGTSGRTDTQY,.,TRBJ2-3,TRBV20-1
ASSPSYFGTKGTEAF,.,TRBJ1-1,TRBV7-8
SVARQSSNYGYT,.,TRBJ1-2,TRBV29-1
ASRTDRGTFNQPQH,once,TRBJ1-5,TRBV28
ASSDPGLAGPDEQF,.,TRBJ2-1,TRBV10-1